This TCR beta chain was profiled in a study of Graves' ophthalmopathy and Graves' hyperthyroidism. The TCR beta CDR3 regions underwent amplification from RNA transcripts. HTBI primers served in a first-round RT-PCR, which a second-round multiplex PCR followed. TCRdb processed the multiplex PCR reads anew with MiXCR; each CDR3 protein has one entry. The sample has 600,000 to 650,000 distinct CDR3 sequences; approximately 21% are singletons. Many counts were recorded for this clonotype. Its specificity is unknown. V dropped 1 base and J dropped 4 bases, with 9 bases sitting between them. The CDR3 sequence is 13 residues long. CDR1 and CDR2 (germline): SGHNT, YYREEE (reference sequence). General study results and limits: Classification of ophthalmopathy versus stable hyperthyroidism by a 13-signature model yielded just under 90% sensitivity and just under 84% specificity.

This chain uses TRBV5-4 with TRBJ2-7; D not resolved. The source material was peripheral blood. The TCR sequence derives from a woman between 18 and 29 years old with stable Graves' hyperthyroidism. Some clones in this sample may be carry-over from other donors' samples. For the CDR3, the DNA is TGTGCCAGCAGCTTGTGGCCCTTGTACGAGCAGTACTTC. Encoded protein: CASSLWPLYEQYF.